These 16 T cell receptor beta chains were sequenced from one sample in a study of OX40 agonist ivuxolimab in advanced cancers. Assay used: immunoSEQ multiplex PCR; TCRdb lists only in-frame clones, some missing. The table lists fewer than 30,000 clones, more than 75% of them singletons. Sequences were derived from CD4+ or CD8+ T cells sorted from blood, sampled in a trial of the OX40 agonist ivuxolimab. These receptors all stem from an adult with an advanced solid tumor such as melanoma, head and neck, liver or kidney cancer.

CDR3 amino acids: CASSPSGATSYEQYF. The CDR3 region has the DNA TGTGCCAGCTCCCCTAGCGGGGCTACCTCCTACGAGCAGTACTTC. The rearrangement links TRBV18 to TRBJ2-7; 9 bases agree with TRBD2. This CDR3 is built from 15 residues. Per the germline V gene, CDR1 is KGHSH and CDR2 is LQKENI. With V trimmed by 6 bases and J by 0 bases, 6 bases remained unmatched.

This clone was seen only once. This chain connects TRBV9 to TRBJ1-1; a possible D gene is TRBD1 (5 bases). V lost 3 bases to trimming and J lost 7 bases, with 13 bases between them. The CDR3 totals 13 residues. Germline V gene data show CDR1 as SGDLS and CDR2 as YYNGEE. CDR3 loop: CASSGRGGGEAFF. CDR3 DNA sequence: TGTGCCAGCAGCGGGAGGGGTGGGGGTGAAGCTTTCTTT.

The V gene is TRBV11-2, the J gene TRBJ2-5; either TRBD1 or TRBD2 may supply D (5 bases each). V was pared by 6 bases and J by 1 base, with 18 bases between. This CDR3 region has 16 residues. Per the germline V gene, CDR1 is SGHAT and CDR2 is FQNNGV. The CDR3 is CASSRVRDVVQETQYF. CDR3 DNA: TGTGCCAGCAGTCGAGTCCGGGACGTAGTCCAAGAGACCCAGTACTTC.

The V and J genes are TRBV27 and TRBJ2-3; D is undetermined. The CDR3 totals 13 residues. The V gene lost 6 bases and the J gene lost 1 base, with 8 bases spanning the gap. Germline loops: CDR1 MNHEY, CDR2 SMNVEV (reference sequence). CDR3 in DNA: TGTGCCAGCAGAGGATTCCGCACAGATACGCAGTATTTT. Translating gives CASRGFRTDTQYF.

CDR3 coding DNA: TGTGCCAGCAGCCCAGAAATAGCAACAACTAATGAAAAACTGTTTTTT. Residues: CASSPEIATTNEKLFF. This chain links TRBV9 with TRBJ1-4; D call uncertain. The CDR3 is made up of 16 amino acids. CDR1 SGDLS and CDR2 YYNGEE come from the germline V gene. V lost 4 bases and J lost 0, with 13 bases in between.

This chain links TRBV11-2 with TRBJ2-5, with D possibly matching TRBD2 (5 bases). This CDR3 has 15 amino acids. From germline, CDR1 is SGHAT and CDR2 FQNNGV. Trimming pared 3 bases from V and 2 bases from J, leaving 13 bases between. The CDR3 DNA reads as TGTGCCAGCAGCTTTGGAGCGAGAGGGCAAGAGACCCAGTACTTC. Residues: CASSFGARGQETQYF.

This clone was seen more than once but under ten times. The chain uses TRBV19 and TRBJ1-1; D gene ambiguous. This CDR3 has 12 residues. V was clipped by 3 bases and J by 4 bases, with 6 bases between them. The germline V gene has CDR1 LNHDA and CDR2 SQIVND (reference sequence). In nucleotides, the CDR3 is TGTGCCAGTAGTATTGGTCTCACTGAAGCTTTCTTT. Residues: CASSIGLTEAFF. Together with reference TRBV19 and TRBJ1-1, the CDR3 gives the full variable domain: DGGITQSPKYLFRKEGQNVTLSCEQNLNHDAMYWYRQDPGQGLRLIYYSQIVNDFQKGDIAEGYSVSREKKESFPLTVTSAQKNPTAFYLCASSIGLTEAFFGQGTRLTVV.

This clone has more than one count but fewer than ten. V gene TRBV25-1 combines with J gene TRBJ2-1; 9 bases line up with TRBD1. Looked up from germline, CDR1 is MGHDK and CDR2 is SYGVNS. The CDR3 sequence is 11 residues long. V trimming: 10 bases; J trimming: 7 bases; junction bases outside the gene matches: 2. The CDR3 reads CATDRGNEQFF. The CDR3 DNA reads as TGTGCCACGGACAGGGGTAATGAGCAGTTCTTC. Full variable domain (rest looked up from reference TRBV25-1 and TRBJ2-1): EADIYQTPRYLVIGTGKKITLECSQTMGHDKMYWYQQDPGMELHLIHYSYGVNSTEKGDLSSESTVSRIRTEHFPLTLESARPSHTSQYLCATDRGNEQFFGPGTRLTVL.

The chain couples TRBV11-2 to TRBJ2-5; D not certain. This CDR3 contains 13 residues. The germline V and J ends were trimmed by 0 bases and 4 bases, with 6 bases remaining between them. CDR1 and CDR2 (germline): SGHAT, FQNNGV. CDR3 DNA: TGTGCCAGCAGCTTAGAGATAGGAGAGACCCAGTACTTC. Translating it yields CASSLEIGETQYF.

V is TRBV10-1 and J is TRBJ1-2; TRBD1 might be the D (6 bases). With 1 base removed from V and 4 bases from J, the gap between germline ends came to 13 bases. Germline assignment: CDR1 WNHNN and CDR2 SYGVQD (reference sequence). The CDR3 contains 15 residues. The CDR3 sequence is CASSEWGGLCYGYTF. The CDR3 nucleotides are TGCGCCAGCAGTGAGTGGGGGGGGCTCTGCTATGGCTACACCTTC.

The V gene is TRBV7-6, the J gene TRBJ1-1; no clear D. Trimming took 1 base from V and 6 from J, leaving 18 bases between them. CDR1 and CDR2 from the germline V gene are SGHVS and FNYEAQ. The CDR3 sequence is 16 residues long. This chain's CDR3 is CASSLEAVGWYSEAFF. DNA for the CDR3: TGTGCCAGCAGCTTAGAGGCGGTTGGGTGGTATTCTGAAGCTTTCTTT.

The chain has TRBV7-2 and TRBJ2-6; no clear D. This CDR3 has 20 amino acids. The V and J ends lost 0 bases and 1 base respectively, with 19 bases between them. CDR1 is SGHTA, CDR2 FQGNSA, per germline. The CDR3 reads CASSLAVGWGKVSGANVLTF. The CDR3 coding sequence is TGTGCCAGCAGCTTAGCGGTCGGATGGGGTAAAGTGTCTGGGGCCAACGTCCTGACTTTC.

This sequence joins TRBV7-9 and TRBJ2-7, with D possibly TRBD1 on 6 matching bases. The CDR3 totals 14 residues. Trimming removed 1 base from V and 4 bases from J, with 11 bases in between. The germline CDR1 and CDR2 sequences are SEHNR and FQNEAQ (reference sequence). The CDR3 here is CASSLEQGKYEQYF. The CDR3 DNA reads TGTGCCAGCAGCTTAGAACAGGGAAAGTACGAGCAGTACTTC. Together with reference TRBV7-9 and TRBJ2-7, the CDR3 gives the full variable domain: DTGVSQNPRHKITKRGQNVTFRCDPISEHNRLYWYRQTLGQGPEFLTYFQNEAQLEKSRLLSDRFSAERPKGSFSTLEIQRTEQGDSAMYLCASSLEQGKYEQYFGPGTRLTVT.

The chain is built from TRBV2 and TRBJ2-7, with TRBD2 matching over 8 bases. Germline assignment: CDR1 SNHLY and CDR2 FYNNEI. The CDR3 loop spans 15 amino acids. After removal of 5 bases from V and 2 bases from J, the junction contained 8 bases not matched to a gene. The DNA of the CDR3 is TGTGCCAGCAGTTCTATCCCGGGACTAGCCTACGAGCAGTACTTC. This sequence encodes CASSSIPGLAYEQYF.

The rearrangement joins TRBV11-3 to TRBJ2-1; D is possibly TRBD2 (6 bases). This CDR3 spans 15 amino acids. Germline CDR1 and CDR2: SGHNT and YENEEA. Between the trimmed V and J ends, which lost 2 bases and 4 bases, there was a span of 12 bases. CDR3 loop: CASSLMGGAYNEQFF. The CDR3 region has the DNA TGTGCCAGCAGCTTAATGGGGGGAGCTTACAATGAGCAGTTCTTC. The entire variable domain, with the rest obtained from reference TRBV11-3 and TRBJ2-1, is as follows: EAGVVQSPRYKIIEKKQPVAFWCNPISGHNTLYWYLQNLGQGPELLIRYENEEAVDDSQLPKDRFSAERLKGVDSTLKIQPAELGDSAVYLCASSLMGGAYNEQFFGPGTRLTVL.

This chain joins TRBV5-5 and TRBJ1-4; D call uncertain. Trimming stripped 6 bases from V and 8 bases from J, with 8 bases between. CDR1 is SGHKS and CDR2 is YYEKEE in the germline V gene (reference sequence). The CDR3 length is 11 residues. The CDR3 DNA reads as TGTGCCAGCAAAGATGGGGAAAAACTGTTTTTT. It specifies CASKDGEKLFF.